This is a list of T cell receptor beta chains from one sample in a study of blood T cell repertoires in COVID-19. Here immunoSEQ multiplex PCR was the method, and the copy in TCRdb shows in-frame clones only, minus some. The sample carries 55,000 to 75,000 clones, just under 75% recorded once. Sample: peripheral blood. The source is a woman between 65 and 79 years old with COVID-19, enrolled during active disease. Both conserved end residues are part of each CDR3. The order of the fields is J gene, clone size, D gene, V gene, CDR3 DNA, CDR3 protein. D genes are given only for firm matches. Clone sizes are given selectively: once, few, many, or a class where the clone is expanded.

j_call: TRBJ2-5; clone_size: .; d_call: .; v_call: TRBV7-3; cdr3_nt: TGTGCCAGCAGCTCCAGCGGGCCCCTGGGGACCCAGTACTTC; cdr3_aa: CASSSSGPLGTQYF
j_call: TRBJ2-1; clone_size: .; d_call: .; v_call: TRBV13; cdr3_nt: TGTGCCAGCAGTCCCGGGAGTCCCGTTTACAATGAGCAGTTCTTC; cdr3_aa: CASSPGSPVYNEQFF
j_call: TRBJ2-7; clone_size: .; d_call: TRBD2; v_call: TRBV20-1; cdr3_nt: TGCAGTGGGAGTGAGGAACTAGCGGGGGACGTCTCCTACGAGCAGTACTTC; cdr3_aa: CSGSEELAGDVSYEQYF
j_call: TRBJ2-1; clone_size: .; d_call: .; v_call: TRBV4-3; cdr3_nt: TGCGCCAGCAGCCGTCGCGGAGGGTGGGACGAGCAGTTCTTC; cdr3_aa: CASSRRGGWDEQFF
j_call: TRBJ2-3; clone_size: .; d_call: .; v_call: TRBV12-3/TRBV12-4; cdr3_nt: TGTGCCAGCGGCAGCGCCACAGATACGCAGTATTTT; cdr3_aa: CASGSATDTQYF
j_call: TRBJ2-1; clone_size: few; d_call: .; v_call: TRBV2; cdr3_nt: TGTGCCAGCTCGAGGTTGGTCGAGGGTGAGCAGTTCTTC; cdr3_aa: CASSRLVEGEQFF
j_call: TRBJ2-1; clone_size: .; d_call: .; v_call: TRBV4-1; cdr3_nt: TGCGCCAGCAGCCGGGCAGATTTTGGCGAGCAGTTCTTC; cdr3_aa: CASSRADFGEQFF
j_call: TRBJ2-1; clone_size: few; d_call: TRBD1; v_call: TRBV2; cdr3_nt: TGTGCCAGCAGTGAAGGACGACAGGGGGAAACCTACAATGAGCAGTTCTTC; cdr3_aa: CASSEGRQGETYNEQFF
j_call: TRBJ2-6; clone_size: .; d_call: .; v_call: TRBV6-1; cdr3_nt: TGTGCCAGCAGTGAACAGGGGACTGGGGCCAACGTCCTGACTTTC; cdr3_aa: CASSEQGTGANVLTF
j_call: TRBJ2-7; clone_size: .; d_call: .; v_call: TRBV19; cdr3_nt: TGTGCCAGTAGTGTCCTACAGGGTCCCAACGAGCAGTACTTC; cdr3_aa: CASSVLQGPNEQYF
j_call: TRBJ2-7; clone_size: .; d_call: TRBD1; v_call: TRBV6-2/TRBV6-3; cdr3_nt: TGTGCCAGCAGTTACCTGGACAGGGGTTCCTACGAGCAGTACTTC; cdr3_aa: CASSYLDRGSYEQYF
j_call: TRBJ2-1; clone_size: .; d_call: TRBD2; v_call: TRBV19; cdr3_nt: TGTGCCAGTTCTAGCGGGGGGGCCTTGACCTACAATGAGCAGTTCTTC; cdr3_aa: CASSSGGALTYNEQFF
j_call: TRBJ2-3; clone_size: .; d_call: .; v_call: TRBV4-2; cdr3_nt: TGTGCCAGCAGCCAAGGAAGGGGGGGAGATACGCAGTATTTT; cdr3_aa: CASSQGRGGDTQYF
j_call: TRBJ2-3; clone_size: .; d_call: .; v_call: TRBV3-1/TRBV3-2; cdr3_nt: TGTGCCAGCAGCCAACAAGGGTGGTCGGGGATCGGCACAGATACGCAGTATTTT; cdr3_aa: CASSQQGWSGIGTDTQYF
j_call: TRBJ1-6; clone_size: .; d_call: .; v_call: TRBV27; cdr3_nt: TGTGCCAGCAGTTTTCGGGGCTATAATTCACCCCTCCACTTT; cdr3_aa: CASSFRGYNSPLHF
j_call: TRBJ2-7; clone_size: .; d_call: .; v_call: TRBV18; cdr3_nt: TGTGCCAGCTCACCAGTCGTACAGGGCGACGAGCAGTACTTC; cdr3_aa: CASSPVVQGDEQYF
j_call: TRBJ2-5; clone_size: .; d_call: .; v_call: TRBV14; cdr3_nt: TGTGCCAGCAGCCAAGTACAAGAGACCCAGTACTTC; cdr3_aa: CASSQVQETQYF
j_call: TRBJ2-5; clone_size: .; d_call: .; v_call: TRBV5-6; cdr3_nt: TGTGCCAGCAGCTTGATAGTAGGGGTTCAAGAGACCCAGTACTTC; cdr3_aa: CASSLIVGVQETQYF
j_call: TRBJ2-2; clone_size: .; d_call: TRBD1; v_call: TRBV5-1; cdr3_nt: TGCGCCAGCAGCGTCGGACAGGGAGGAATGGGCACCGGGGAGCTGTTTTTT; cdr3_aa: CASSVGQGGMGTGELFF
j_call: TRBJ1-2; clone_size: .; d_call: .; v_call: TRBV29-1; cdr3_nt: TGCAGCGTTGAAGTGGGGTTGCAGGGAGGGGGCTACACCTTC; cdr3_aa: CSVEVGLQGGGYTF